This record covers a single T cell receptor beta chain. No antigen is known for it. This CDR3 spans 17 amino acids. Deletions cut 0 bases from V and 2 bases from J, with 17 bases between. Germline loops: CDR1 SGHRS, CDR2 YFSETQ. The sample originates from a study of cytomegalovirus exposure and HLA in healthy donors. Broader study findings: Immune exposure information available was restricted to CMV serostatus. Most TCR sequences were rare, but some public TCRs occurred in many donors. A later analysis linked 15,000 to 20,000 TCR beta sequences to HLA alleles at 0.05 false discovery rate.

This PCR relied on a set of 60 Vbeta primers and 13 Jbeta primers. Original processing methods: Per a later analysis, the number of unique TCR beta chains was some 75 million, of which 8.5 million to 11 million were shared. Profiling relied on immunoSEQ multiplex PCR, and the TCRdb table lists in-frame clones only, not all of them. V and J calls and clone size are given by that table; D and trimming were obtained from the DNA. Its table records about 200,000 clones. The sequence was obtained from a boy younger than 18 in good health and CMV-seronegative. The chain uses TRBV5-1 and TRBJ2-5, with D tentatively TRBD1 (5 bases). The material sequenced was PBMCs. Written as DNA, the CDR3 is TGCGCCAGCAGCTTGGCCGCGACAGCACATAAACAAGAGACCCAGTACTTC. Translated: CASSLAATAHKQETQYF.